This note documents a single T cell receptor (beta chain) sequence. Antigen: not known. These data come from a study of shared clonotypes between healthy human individuals. Study observations and caveats: Sampling covered blood only; tissue repertoires likely differ.

With 0 bases removed from V and 8 bases from J, the gap between germline ends came to 14 bases. The CDR3 is 14 amino acids. Looked up from germline, CDR1 is SGDLS and CDR2 is YYNGEE. Negatively enriched CD4+ T cells were divided by CD45RA into naive and memory. Clones were read by immunoSEQ multiplex PCR, and TCRdb kept only the in-frame ones, dropping some. The sample shows fewer than 1.6 million clones, approximately 98.5% of them seen only once. The chain employs TRBV9 and TRBJ1-1, with D uncertain. Sequenced sample: naive CD4+ T cells sorted from blood. Subset of the sample: CD45RA+ positively selected. The receptor's source is a man aged 30 to 39 in good health. The CDR3, as DNA: TGTGCCAGCAGCGTAGTCTCCAGGCCAGAGGAAGCTTTCTTT. Amino acids: CASSVVSRPEEAFF.